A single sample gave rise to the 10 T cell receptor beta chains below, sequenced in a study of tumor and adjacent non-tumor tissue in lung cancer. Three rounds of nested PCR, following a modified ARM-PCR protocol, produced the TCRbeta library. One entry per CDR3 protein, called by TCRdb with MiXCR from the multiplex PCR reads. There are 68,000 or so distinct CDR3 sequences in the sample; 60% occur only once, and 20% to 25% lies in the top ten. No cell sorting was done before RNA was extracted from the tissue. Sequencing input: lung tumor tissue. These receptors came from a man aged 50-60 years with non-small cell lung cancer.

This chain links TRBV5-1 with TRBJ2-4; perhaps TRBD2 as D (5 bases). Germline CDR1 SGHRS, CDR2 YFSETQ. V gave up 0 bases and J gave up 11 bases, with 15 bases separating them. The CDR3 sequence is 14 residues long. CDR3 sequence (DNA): TGCGCCAGCAGCTTGGGGACTCCCGACGACCTTCAGTACTTC. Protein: CASSLGTPDDLQYF. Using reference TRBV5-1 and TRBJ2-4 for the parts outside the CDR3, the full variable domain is KAGVTQTPRYLIKTRGQQVTLSCSPISGHRSVSWYQQTPGQGLQFLFEYFSETQRNKGNFPGRFSGRQFSNSRSEMNVSTLELGDSALYLCASSLGTPDDLQYFGAGTRLSVL.

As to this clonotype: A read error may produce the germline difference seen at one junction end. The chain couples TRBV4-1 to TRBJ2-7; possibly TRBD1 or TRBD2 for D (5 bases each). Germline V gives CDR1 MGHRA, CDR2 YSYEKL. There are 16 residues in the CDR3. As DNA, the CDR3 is TGCGCCAGCACCCAAGGGGCTGGGAGAAGCTCCTACGAGCAGTACTTC. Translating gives CASTQGAGRSSYEQYF.

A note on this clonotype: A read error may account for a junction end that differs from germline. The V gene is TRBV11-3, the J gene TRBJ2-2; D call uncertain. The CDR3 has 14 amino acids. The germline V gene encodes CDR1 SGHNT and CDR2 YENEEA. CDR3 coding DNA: TGCGCCAGCATCCCCAACATGTGGGGCGGGGAGCTGTTTTTT. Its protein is CASIPNMWGGELFF.

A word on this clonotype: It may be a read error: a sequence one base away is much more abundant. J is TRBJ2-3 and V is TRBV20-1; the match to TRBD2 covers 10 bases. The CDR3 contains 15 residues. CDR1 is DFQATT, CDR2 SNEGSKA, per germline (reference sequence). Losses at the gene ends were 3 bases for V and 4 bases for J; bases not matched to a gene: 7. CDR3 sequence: CSARDSGRTPDTQYF. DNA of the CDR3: TGCAGTGCTAGGGATAGCGGGAGGACCCCAGATACGCAGTATTTT.

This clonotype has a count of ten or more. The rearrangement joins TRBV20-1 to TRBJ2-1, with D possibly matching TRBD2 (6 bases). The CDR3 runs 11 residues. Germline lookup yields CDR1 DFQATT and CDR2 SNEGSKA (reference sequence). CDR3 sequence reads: CSGTRRNEQFF. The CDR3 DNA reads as TGCAGCGGGACTCGAAGGAATGAGCAGTTCTTC.

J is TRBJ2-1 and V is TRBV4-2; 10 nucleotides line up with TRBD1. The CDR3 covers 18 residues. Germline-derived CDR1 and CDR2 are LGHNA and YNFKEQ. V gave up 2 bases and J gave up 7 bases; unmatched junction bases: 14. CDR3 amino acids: CASSQPLGQGYFRNEQFF. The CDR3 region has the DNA TGTGCCAGCAGCCAACCCCTGGGACAGGGGTATTTTAGAAATGAGCAGTTCTTC.

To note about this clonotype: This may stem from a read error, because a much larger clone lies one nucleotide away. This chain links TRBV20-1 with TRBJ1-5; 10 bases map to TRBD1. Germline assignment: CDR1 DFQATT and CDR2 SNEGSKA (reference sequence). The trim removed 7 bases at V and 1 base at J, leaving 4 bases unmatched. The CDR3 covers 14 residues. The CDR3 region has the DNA TGCAGTGTTGCGGGACAGGGGAGCAATCAGCCCCAGCATTTT. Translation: CSVAGQGSNQPQHF.

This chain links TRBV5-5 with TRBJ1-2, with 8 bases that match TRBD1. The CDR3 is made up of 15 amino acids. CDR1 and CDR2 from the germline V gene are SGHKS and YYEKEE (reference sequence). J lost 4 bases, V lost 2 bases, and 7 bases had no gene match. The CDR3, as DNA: TGTGCCAGCAGCTTATGGGACAGGATGCCCTATGGCTACACCTTC. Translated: CASSLWDRMPYGYTF.

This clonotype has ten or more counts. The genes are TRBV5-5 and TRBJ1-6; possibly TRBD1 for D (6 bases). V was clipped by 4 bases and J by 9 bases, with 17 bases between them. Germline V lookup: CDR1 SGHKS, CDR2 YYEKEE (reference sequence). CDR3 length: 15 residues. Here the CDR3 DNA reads TGTGCCAGCAGCGGACGGACAGATTTGATTTCACCCCTCCACTTT. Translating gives CASSGRTDLISPLHF.

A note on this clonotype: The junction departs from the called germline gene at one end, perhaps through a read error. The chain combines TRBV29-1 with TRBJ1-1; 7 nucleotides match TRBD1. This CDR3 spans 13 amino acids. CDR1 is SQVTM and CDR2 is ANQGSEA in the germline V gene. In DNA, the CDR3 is TGCAACGTTGCAGGGGGGGTGAATACTGAAGCTTTCTTT. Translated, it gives CNVAGGVNTEAFF.